The 30 T cell receptor beta chains reported below all come from one sample, sequenced in a study of blood T cell repertoires in COVID-19 (dated by TCRdb to 2019 to 2021). The library was made by the immunoSEQ multiplex PCR assay. The clones in this table, taken by TCRdb from immuneACCESS, are in-frame only. Not every clone is retained; where verified, under half of the shortfall comes from an unresolved V gene, and the cause of the rest is unknown. The sample table holds fewer than 350,000 clones, of which 75% to 95% were seen once. The top ten clonotypes cover about 7% of the sample. Sequencing input: peripheral blood. The receptor set was obtained from a woman aged 25-40 years with COVID-19, enrolled during active disease.

V usage is TRBV19 and J usage is TRBJ1-4; possibly TRBD1 for D (5 bases). Between the trimmed V and J ends, which lost 10 bases and 0 bases, there was a span of 12 bases. Germline V gene lookup returns CDR1 LNHDA and CDR2 SQIVND (reference sequence). This CDR3 has 14 amino acids. The CDR3 DNA follows: TGTGCCACAAGACAGCTATCAACTAATGAAAAACTGTTTTTT. It encodes CATRQLSTNEKLFF. Complete variable domain (other parts from reference TRBV19 and TRBJ1-4): DGGITQSPKYLFRKEGQNVTLSCEQNLNHDAMYWYRQDPGQGLRLIYYSQIVNDFQKGDIAEGYSVSREKKESFPLTVTSAQKNPTAFYLCATRQLSTNEKLFFGSGTQLSVL.

This clone was seen only a few times. The CDR3 DNA follows: TGTGCCAGCAGCCAAGATCAGGGGAACACTGAAGCTTTCTTT. Encoded protein: CASSQDQGNTEAFF. The rearrangement joins TRBV4-2 to TRBJ1-1, with D possibly matching TRBD1 (5 bases). Trimming cost V 0 bases and J 1 base, with 6 bases left between them. Germline CDR1 is LGHNA and CDR2 is YNFKEQ. The CDR3 is 14 residues long.

Of note for this clone: The sample has other DNA sequences that encode this CDR3 too. This chain joins TRBV9 and TRBJ2-3; no definite D call. This CDR3 has 14 amino acids. V lost 0 bases and J 4 bases, leaving 9 bases between the germline ends. CDR1 is SGDLS, CDR2 YYNGEE, per germline. CDR3 coding DNA: TGTGCCAGCAGCGTAGCCGGTGGAGCAGATACGCAGTATTTT. Its protein is CASSVAGGADTQYF.

This chain links TRBV27 with TRBJ1-2, with 7 bases lining up with TRBD1. The CDR3 is 16 residues long. The V gene end was trimmed by 0 bases and the J gene end by 0 bases; junction bases not matched to a gene: 4. CDR1 and CDR2 (germline): MNHEY, SMNVEV (reference sequence). The CDR3 spells CASSLSQGVANYGYTF. CDR3 sequence (DNA): TGTGCCAGCAGTTTATCTCAGGGGGTGGCTAACTATGGCTACACCTTC.

The chain is built from TRBV7-9 and TRBJ1-1; 7 nucleotides agree with TRBD1. V was clipped by 3 bases and J by 6 bases; unmatched bases: 10. Per the germline V gene, CDR1 is SEHNR and CDR2 is FQNEAQ (reference sequence). CDR3 length equals 15 residues. This chain's CDR3 is CASSFKGAMLAEAFF. The CDR3 DNA sequence: TGTGCCAGCAGCTTTAAGGGGGCGATGTTGGCTGAAGCTTTCTTT.

This clone was counted between two and nine times. The rearrangement links TRBV30 to TRBJ1-4; TRBD1 matches 9 bases. The junction had 6 bases not matched to a gene; V was cut back by 0 bases and J by 10 bases. The CDR3 is 14 amino acids. In germline, CDR1 is GTSNPN, CDR2 SVGIG (reference sequence). The CDR3 protein is CAWSVTGGNGKLFF. The DNA of the CDR3 is TGTGCCTGGAGTGTGACAGGGGGGAACGGAAAACTGTTTTTT.

The sample holds one count of this clone. A read error is possible here, since a much larger clone lies one base away. The chain carries TRBV27 and TRBJ1-1; 7 bases are a match to TRBD1. The germline CDR1 and CDR2 sequences are MNHEY and SMNVEV (reference sequence). The V segment lost 4 bases and the J segment 4 bases; nucleotides outside the gene matches: 0. There are 12 residues in the CDR3. The CDR3 protein is CASSSGGTEAFF. DNA of the CDR3: TGTGCCAGCAGTTCAGGGGGCACTGAAGCTTTCTTT.

The rearrangement joins TRBV21-1 to TRBJ2-7; TRBD1, the table's D call, was not compared with the DNA. TRBV21-1 corresponds to a pseudogene. The CDR3 runs 15 residues. For the CDR3, the DNA is TGTGCCAGCAGCAAATACCCAGGGCACGCCTACGAGCAGTACTTC. This gives the protein CASSKYPGHAYEQYF.

The V gene is TRBV5-4, the J gene TRBJ1-4, with D possibly being TRBD1 (6 bases). The length of the CDR3 is 15 residues. Germline V CDR1 and CDR2: SGHNT, YYREEE (reference sequence). Trimming pared 0 bases from V and 7 bases from J, leaving 13 bases between. The CDR3 here is CASSLGFQTGEKLFF. As DNA, the CDR3 is TGTGCCAGCAGCTTGGGGTTTCAGACAGGTGAAAAACTGTTTTTT.

V gene TRBV7-6 combines with J gene TRBJ2-2; 12 bases agree with TRBD1. The germline V gene has CDR1 SGHVS and CDR2 FNYEAQ. V dropped 5 bases and J dropped 6; count of bases not matched to a gene: 4. This CDR3 contains 15 residues. CDR3 nucleotides: TGTGCCAGCAGCACCCGGGACAGGGGGCCCGGGGAGCTGTTTTTT. It specifies CASSTRDRGPGELFF.

This sequence joins TRBV11-1 and TRBJ1-3, with D maybe TRBD1 (6 bases). Trimming left V 4 bases short and J 0 bases short, with 13 bases between. The length of the CDR3 is 16 residues. Germline V lookup: CDR1 SGHAT, CDR2 FQDESV (reference sequence). The CDR3 bases are TGTGCCAGCAGCTCCAGGGGATCCCTCTCTGGAAACACCATATATTTT. Protein: CASSSRGSLSGNTIYF.

This sequence joins TRBV18 and TRBJ1-2; possible D gene TRBD1, 6 bases. This CDR3 is built from 15 residues. Between the trimmed V and J ends, which lost 1 base and 4 bases, there was a span of 13 bases. Germline lookup yields CDR1 KGHSH and CDR2 LQKENI. The DNA for the CDR3 is TGTGCCAGCTCACCACTACAGGGTCCGGGCTATGGCTACACCTTC. Protein product: CASSPLQGPGYGYTF. The entire variable domain, with the rest obtained from reference TRBV18 and TRBJ1-2, is as follows: NAGVMQNPRHLVRRRGQEARLRCSPMKGHSHVYWYRQLPEEGLKFMVYLQKENIIDESGMPKERFSAEFPKEGPSILRIQQVVRGDSAAYFCASSPLQGPGYGYTFGSGTRLTVV.

A single count supports this clone. The chain employs TRBV2 and TRBJ1-3; TRBD1 is a possible D gene (6 bases). The CDR3 is made up of 15 amino acids. V gave up 4 bases and J gave up 5 bases, with 15 bases separating them. Germline lookup yields CDR1 SNHLY and CDR2 FYNNEI. CDR3 in DNA: TGTGCCAGCAGTGTAATGGCAGGGGAGAGAAACACCATATATTTT. Protein: CASSVMAGERNTIYF.

The V gene is TRBV7-8, the J gene TRBJ1-2, with 11 bases fitting TRBD1. This CDR3 is built from 17 residues. Trimming at V came to 0 bases and at J to 3 bases, leaving 6 bases not matched to a gene. The germline V gene has CDR1 SGHVS and CDR2 FQNEAQ. CDR3 coding DNA: TGTGCCAGCAGCTTAGCTAAGGACAGGGGGCTGGACTATGGCTACACCTTC. It is translated as CASSLAKDRGLDYGYTF.

The chain is built from TRBV5-1 and TRBJ2-2, with D unresolved. The CDR3 length is 13 residues. CDR1 and CDR2 (germline): SGHRS, YFSETQ. V dropped 4 bases and J dropped 6 bases, with 10 bases sitting between them. The CDR3, as DNA: TGCGCCAGCAGCGTCACAATCTCCGGGGAGCTGTTTTTT. Translating it yields CASSVTISGELFF.

This chain joins TRBV5-1 and TRBJ1-1, with D possibly being TRBD1 (5 bases). Trimming removed 4 bases from V and 10 bases from J, with 29 bases in between. The germline V gene encodes CDR1 SGHRS and CDR2 YFSETQ. This CDR3 is 17 amino acids long. The CDR3, as DNA: TGCGCCAGCAGCAGCGGATCGGGGGTCGACGGGCAGAGTAGAGCTTTCTTT. Translating it yields CASSSGSGVDGQSRAFF.

The rearrangement uses TRBV28 and TRBJ2-7; D perhaps matches TRBD2 (5 bases). This CDR3 has 14 residues. In germline, CDR1 is MDHEN, CDR2 SYDVKM. V dropped 5 bases and J dropped 3 bases, with 14 bases sitting between them. The CDR3 DNA reads as TGTGCCAGCAGTATGACTGTCGGGGTCTACGAGCAGTACTTC. Translated, it gives CASSMTVGVYEQYF.

This chain links TRBV9 with TRBJ2-5; 8 bases fit TRBD2. The germline V gene encodes CDR1 SGDLS and CDR2 YYNGEE. Trimming took 3 bases from V and 1 from J; bases not matched to a gene: 2. The CDR3 spans 14 residues. The chain's CDR3 is CASSGREAQETQYF. Written as DNA, the CDR3 is TGTGCCAGCAGCGGGCGGGAGGCCCAAGAGACCCAGTACTTC.

This clone was counted a few times. The rearrangement uses TRBV7-2 and TRBJ1-1, with D possibly matching TRBD1 (5 bases). CDR3 length equals 15 residues. With 0 bases removed from V and 3 bases from J, the gap between germline ends came to 11 bases. The germline V gene encodes CDR1 SGHTA and CDR2 FQGNSA. In DNA form, the CDR3 reads TGTGCCAGCAGCTTAGCGTGGGGGGGTCACACTGAAGCTTTCTTT. Its translation: CASSLAWGGHTEAFF.

The chain carries TRBV6-1 and TRBJ2-5; TRBD1 might be the D (5 bases). Germline V gene lookup returns CDR1 MNHNS and CDR2 SASEGT. There are 15 residues in the CDR3. Trimming pared 0 bases from V and 5 bases from J, leaving 13 bases between. The DNA for the CDR3 is TGTGCCAGCAGTGAAGCTTCAGGGTCCCGCGAGACCCAGTACTTC. Its translation is CASSEASGSRETQYF.

The CDR3 DNA reads as TGTGCCAGCTCATCAGGACAGGGGAACGAGCAGTACTTC. Protein product: CASSSGQGNEQYF. The J gene is TRBJ2-7, the V gene TRBV18; 9 positions agree with TRBD1. Germline loops: CDR1 KGHSH, CDR2 LQKENI. Trimming took 5 bases from V and 5 from J; bases not matched to a gene: 4. The CDR3 runs to 13 residues.

CDR3 region: CASSLSITGGANVLTF. The CDR3 DNA follows: TGTGCCAGCAGTTTATCGATAACCGGGGGGGCCAACGTCCTGACTTTC. The rearrangement joins TRBV27 to TRBJ2-6; D unclear. Trimming shortened V by 0 bases and J by 4 bases, and 10 bases separated the two germline ends. The germline CDR1 and CDR2 sequences are MNHEY and SMNVEV (reference sequence). CDR3 length equals 16 residues.

The gene calls are TRBV11-2 and TRBJ2-7; 12 bases line up with TRBD2. The CDR3 totals 15 residues. Germline V gives CDR1 SGHAT, CDR2 FQNNGV. Trimming at V came to 5 bases and at J to 6 bases, leaving 8 bases not matched to a gene. CDR3 residues: CASSAGLAGTAEQYF. The CDR3 DNA reads TGTGCCAGCAGCGCAGGACTAGCGGGAACCGCCGAGCAGTACTTC.

This rearrangement joins TRBV4-1 to TRBJ1-6; D call uncertain. CDR3 length equals 16 residues. CDR1 is MGHRA, CDR2 YSYEKL, per germline. The V and J ends lost 0 bases and 7 bases respectively, with 13 bases between them. CDR3 DNA sequence: TGCGCCAGCAGCCAAGAATCCGGAGGGAGGAATTCACCCCTCCACTTT. It yields the protein CASSQESGGRNSPLHF.

The J gene is TRBJ2-6, the V gene TRBV5-1; the D gene is possibly TRBD1 (6 bases). The CDR3 length is 18 residues. V lost 3 bases to trimming and J lost 2 bases, with 18 bases between them. Looked up from germline, CDR1 is SGHRS and CDR2 is YFSETQ. This CDR3 reads CASSSAPAGTTGANVLTF. In DNA, the CDR3 is TGCGCCAGCAGCTCCGCCCCGGCAGGGACAACTGGGGCCAACGTCCTGACTTTC. Using reference TRBV5-1 and TRBJ2-6 for the parts outside the CDR3, the full variable domain is KAGVTQTPRYLIKTRGQQVTLSCSPISGHRSVSWYQQTPGQGLQFLFEYFSETQRNKGNFPGRFSGRQFSNSRSEMNVSTLELGDSALYLCASSSAPAGTTGANVLTFGAGSRLTVL.

This clone was observed once. The chain has TRBV2 and TRBJ1-4, with TRBD1 matching 8 bases. Germline loops: CDR1 SNHLY, CDR2 FYNNEI. The CDR3 has 16 residues. The J segment lost 4 bases and the V segment lost 2 bases, leaving 6 bases of the junction unmatched. CDR3: CASSELKGQVNEKLFF. The CDR3 DNA sequence: TGTGCCAGCAGTGAATTAAAGGGACAGGTTAATGAAAAACTGTTTTTT.

This clone showed up just once. The genes are TRBV5-1 and TRBJ1-2, with TRBD1 identical over 8 bases. The CDR3 spans 18 residues. Trimming took 0 bases from V and 7 from J; bases not matched to a gene: 17. Germline values: CDR1 SGHRS, CDR2 YFSETQ. CDR3 sequence (DNA): TGCGCCAGCAGCTTGGACCTCGACAGGGGTATTACAGGTGGTGGCTACACCTTC. Protein product: CASSLDLDRGITGGGYTF.

This clone was detected only a few times. The sample has other DNA sequences that encode this CDR3 too. The rearrangement joins TRBV30 to TRBJ1-1, with a possible D match to TRBD1 (6 bases). V lost 3 bases and J 1 base, leaving 9 bases between the germline ends. The V gene's germline CDR1 is GTSNPN and CDR2 SVGIG (reference sequence). CDR3 length equals 13 residues. The CDR3 DNA sequence: TGTGCCTGGAGACAGGGAGAGAACACTGAAGCTTTCTTT. Residues: CAWRQGENTEAFF.

This chain joins TRBV6-4 and TRBJ2-5, with a weak D call TRBD2 (6 bases). The V gene lost 5 bases and the J gene lost 3 bases, with 16 bases spanning the gap. The CDR3 length is 15 residues. Germline V gene lookup returns CDR1 MRHNA and CDR2 SNTAGT. This CDR3 is CASSPRREVEETQYF. The CDR3 coding sequence is TGTGCCAGCAGTCCCAGGAGGGAAGTAGAAGAGACCCAGTACTTC.

The J gene is TRBJ2-7, the V gene TRBV7-9, with 9 bases matching TRBD1. The CDR3 runs 16 residues. J lost 2 bases, V lost 5 bases, and 10 bases had no gene match. Germline assignment: CDR1 SEHNR and CDR2 FQNEAQ (reference sequence). CDR3 protein: CASSRRQGQGPYEQYF. CDR3 DNA sequence: TGTGCCAGCAGCCGCCGCCAGGGACAGGGCCCCTACGAGCAGTACTTC.